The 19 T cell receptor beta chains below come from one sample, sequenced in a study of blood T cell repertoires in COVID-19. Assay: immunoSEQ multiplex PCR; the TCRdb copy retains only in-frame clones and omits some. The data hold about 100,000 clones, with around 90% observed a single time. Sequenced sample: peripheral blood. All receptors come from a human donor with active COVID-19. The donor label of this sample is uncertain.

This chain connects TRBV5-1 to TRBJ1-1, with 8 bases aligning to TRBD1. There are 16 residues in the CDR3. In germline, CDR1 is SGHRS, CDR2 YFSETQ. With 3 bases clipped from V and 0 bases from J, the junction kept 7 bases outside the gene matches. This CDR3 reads CASSSRTGKVNTEAFF. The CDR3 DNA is TGCGCCAGCAGCTCAAGGACAGGGAAGGTGAACACTGAAGCTTTCTTT.

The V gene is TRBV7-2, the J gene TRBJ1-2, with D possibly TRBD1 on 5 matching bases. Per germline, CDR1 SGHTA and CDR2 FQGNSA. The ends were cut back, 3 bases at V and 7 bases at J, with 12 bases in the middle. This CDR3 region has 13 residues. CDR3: CASSFRQGGGYTF. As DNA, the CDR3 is TGTGCCAGCAGCTTTAGGCAGGGAGGTGGCTACACCTTC.

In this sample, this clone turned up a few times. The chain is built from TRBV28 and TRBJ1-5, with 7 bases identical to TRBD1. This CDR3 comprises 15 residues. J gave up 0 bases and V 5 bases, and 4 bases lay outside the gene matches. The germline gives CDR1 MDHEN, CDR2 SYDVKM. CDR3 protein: CASSRDSYSNQPQHF. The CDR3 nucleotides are TGTGCCAGCAGTAGGGACAGTTATAGCAATCAGCCCCAGCATTTT.

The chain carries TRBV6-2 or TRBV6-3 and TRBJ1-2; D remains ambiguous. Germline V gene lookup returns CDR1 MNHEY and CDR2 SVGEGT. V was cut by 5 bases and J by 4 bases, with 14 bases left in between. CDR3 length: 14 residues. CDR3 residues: CASSDPPQIYGYTF. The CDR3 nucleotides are TGTGCCAGCAGTGATCCCCCGCAGATCTATGGCTACACCTTC.

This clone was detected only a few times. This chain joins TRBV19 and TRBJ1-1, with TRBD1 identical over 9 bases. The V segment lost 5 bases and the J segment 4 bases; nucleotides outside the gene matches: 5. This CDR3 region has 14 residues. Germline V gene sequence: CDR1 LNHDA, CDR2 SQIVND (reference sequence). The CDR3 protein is CASSPGQGITEAFF. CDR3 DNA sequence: TGTGCCAGTAGTCCGGGACAGGGTATCACTGAAGCTTTCTTT.

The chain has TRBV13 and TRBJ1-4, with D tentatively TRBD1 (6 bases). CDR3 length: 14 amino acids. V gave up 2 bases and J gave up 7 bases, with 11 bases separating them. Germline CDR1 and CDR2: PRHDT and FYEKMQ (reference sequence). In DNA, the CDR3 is TGTGCCAGCAGCTTACGGGGGGCAGGTGAAAAACTGTTTTTT. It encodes CASSLRGAGEKLFF.

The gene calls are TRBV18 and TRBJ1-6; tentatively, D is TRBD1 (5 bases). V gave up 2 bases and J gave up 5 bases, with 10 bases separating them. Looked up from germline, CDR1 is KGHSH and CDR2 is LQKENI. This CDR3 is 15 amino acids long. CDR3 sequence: CASSPGAENNSPLHF. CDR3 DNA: TGTGCCAGCTCACCAGGGGCAGAAAATAATTCACCCCTCCACTTT. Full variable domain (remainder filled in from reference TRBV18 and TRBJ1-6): NAGVMQNPRHLVRRRGQEARLRCSPMKGHSHVYWYRQLPEEGLKFMVYLQKENIIDESGMPKERFSAEFPKEGPSILRIQQVVRGDSAAYFCASSPGAENNSPLHFGNGTRLTVT.

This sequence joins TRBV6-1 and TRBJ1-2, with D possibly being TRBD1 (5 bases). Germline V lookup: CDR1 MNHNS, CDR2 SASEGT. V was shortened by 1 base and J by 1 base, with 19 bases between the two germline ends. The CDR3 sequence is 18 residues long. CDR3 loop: CASSEGGVRGGGNYGYTF. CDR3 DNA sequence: TGTGCCAGCAGTGAAGGAGGGGTAAGGGGAGGAGGTAACTATGGCTACACCTTC.

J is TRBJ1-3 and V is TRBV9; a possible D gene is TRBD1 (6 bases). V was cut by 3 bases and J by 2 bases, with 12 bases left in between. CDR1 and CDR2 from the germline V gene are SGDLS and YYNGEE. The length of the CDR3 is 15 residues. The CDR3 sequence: CASSDRVPAGNTIYF. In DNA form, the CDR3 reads TGTGCCAGCAGCGACAGGGTCCCTGCTGGAAACACCATATATTTT.

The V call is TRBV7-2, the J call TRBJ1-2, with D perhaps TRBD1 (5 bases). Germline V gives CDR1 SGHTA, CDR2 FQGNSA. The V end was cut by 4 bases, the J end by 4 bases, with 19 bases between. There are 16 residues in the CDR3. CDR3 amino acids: CASSSDLYDSVYGYTF. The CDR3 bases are TGTGCCAGCAGCTCTGATTTATATGACAGTGTCTATGGCTACACCTTC.

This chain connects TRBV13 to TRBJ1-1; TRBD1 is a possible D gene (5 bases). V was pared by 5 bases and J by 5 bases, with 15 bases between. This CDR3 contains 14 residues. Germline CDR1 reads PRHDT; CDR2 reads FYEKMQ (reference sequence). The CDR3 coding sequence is TGTGCCAGCAGCGGGGACGGGGGTGATACTGAAGCTTTCTTT. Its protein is CASSGDGGDTEAFF.

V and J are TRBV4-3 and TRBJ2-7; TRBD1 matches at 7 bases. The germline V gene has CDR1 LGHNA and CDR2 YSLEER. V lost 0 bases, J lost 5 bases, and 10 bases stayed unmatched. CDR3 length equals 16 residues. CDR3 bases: TGCGCCAGCAGCCAAGACTCAGGGGGAGTTAGCAACGAGCAGTACTTC. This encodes CASSQDSGGVSNEQYF.

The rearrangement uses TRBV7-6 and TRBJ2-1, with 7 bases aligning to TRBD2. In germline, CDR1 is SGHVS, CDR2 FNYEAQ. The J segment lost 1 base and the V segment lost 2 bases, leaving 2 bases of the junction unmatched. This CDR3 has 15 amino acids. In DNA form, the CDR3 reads TGTGCCAGCAGCTTAAGCGGGGCTTCCTACAATGAGCAGTTCTTC. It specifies CASSLSGASYNEQFF.

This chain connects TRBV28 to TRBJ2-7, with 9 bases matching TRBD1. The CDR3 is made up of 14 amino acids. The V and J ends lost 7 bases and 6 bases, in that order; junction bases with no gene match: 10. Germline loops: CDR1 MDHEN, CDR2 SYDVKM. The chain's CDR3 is CASIPGDRVGEQYF. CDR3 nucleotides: TGTGCCAGCATCCCGGGGGACAGGGTTGGCGAGCAGTACTTC.

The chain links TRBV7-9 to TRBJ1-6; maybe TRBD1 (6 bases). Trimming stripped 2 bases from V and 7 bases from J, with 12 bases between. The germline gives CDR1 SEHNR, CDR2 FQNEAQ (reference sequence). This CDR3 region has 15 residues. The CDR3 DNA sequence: TGTGCCAGCAGCTTACCCCAGGGGTACAATTCACCCCTCCACTTT. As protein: CASSLPQGYNSPLHF.

CDR3 coding DNA: TGTGCCAGCAGTTACTGGGTTAGCGGGGGGGTTTCATCCTACAATGAGCAGTTCTTC. Residues: CASSYWVSGGVSSYNEQFF. The rearrangement links TRBV6-2 or TRBV6-3 to TRBJ2-1; 11 bases are shared with TRBD2. Per the germline V gene, CDR1 is MNHEY and CDR2 is SVGEGT. The CDR3 is made up of 19 amino acids. V was clipped by 1 base and J by 1 base; unmatched bases: 9.

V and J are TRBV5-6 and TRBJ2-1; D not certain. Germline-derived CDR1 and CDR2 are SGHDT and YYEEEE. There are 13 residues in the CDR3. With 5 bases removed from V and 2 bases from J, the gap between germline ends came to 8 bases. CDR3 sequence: CASRKDTYNEQFF. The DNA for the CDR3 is TGTGCCAGCAGAAAAGACACCTACAATGAGCAGTTCTTC.

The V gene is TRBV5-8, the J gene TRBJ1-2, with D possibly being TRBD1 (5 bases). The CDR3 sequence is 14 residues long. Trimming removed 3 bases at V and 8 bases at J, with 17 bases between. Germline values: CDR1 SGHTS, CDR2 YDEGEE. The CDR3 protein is CASSYQGVVAGYTF. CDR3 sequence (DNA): TGTGCCAGCAGCTACCAAGGGGTCGTGGCGGGCTACACCTTC.

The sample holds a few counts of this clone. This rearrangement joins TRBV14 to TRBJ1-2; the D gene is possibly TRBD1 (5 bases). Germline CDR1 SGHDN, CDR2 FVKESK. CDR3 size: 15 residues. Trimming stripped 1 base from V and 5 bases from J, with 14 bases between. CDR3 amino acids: CASSQGGLPGYGYTF. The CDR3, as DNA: TGTGCCAGCAGCCAAGGGGGACTGCCGGGATATGGCTACACCTTC.